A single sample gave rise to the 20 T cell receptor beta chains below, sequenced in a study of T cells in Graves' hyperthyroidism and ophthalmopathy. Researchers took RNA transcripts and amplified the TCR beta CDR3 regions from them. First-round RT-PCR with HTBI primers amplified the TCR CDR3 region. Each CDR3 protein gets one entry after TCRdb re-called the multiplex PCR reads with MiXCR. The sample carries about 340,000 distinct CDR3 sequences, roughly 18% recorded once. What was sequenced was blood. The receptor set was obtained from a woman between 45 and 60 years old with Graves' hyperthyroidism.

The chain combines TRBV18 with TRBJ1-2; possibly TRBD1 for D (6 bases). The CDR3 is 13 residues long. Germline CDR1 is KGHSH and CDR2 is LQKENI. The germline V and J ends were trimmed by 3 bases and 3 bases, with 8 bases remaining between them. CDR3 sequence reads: CASSPDSYYGYTF. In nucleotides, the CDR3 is TGTGCCAGCTCACCGGACAGTTACTATGGCTACACCTTC.

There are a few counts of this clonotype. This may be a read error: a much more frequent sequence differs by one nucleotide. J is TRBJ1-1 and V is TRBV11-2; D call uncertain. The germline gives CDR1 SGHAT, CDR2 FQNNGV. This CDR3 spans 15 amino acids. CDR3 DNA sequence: TGTGCCGGCAGCTTAGAGCGGGGAGGGTTGGCGTCAGCTTTCTTT. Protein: CAGSLERGGLASAFF.

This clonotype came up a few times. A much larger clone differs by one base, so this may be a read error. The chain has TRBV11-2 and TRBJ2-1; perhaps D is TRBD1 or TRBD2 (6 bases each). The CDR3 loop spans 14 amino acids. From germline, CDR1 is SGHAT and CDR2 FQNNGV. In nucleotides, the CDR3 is TGTGCCAGCAGCTTTGAAGGGGGGCTTTATGAGCAGTCCTTC. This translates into CASSFEGGLYEQSF.

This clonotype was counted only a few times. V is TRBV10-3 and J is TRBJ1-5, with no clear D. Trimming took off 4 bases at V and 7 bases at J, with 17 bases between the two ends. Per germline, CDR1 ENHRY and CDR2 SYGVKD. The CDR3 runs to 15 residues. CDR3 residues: CAISGSGPARQPQHF. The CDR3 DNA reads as TGTGCCATCAGTGGGTCAGGACCGGCACGACAGCCCCAGCATTTT.

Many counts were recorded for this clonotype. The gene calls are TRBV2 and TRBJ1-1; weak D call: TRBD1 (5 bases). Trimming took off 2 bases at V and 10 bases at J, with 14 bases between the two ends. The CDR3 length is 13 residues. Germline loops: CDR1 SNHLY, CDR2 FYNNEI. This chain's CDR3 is CASSEPGRGGAFF. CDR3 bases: TGTGCCAGCAGTGAACCGGGGCGAGGCGGAGCTTTCTTT.

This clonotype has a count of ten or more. CDR3 coding DNA: TGTGCCAGCAGCCCAACCCTGGCGAGCACAGATACGCAGTATTTT. Its protein product is CASSPTLASTDTQYF. The chain carries TRBV7-3 and TRBJ2-3; D is ambiguous. CDR3 length: 15 residues. Trimming took off 5 bases at V and 0 bases at J, with 12 bases between the two ends. Per the germline V gene, CDR1 is SGHTA and CDR2 is FQGTGA.

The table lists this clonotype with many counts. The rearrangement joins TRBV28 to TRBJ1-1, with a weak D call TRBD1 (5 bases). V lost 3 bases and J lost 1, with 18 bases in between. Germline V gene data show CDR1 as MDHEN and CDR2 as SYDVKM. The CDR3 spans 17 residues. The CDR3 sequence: CASSLGPEYSRNTEAFF. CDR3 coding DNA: TGTGCCAGCAGTTTGGGGCCAGAGTATTCGCGGAACACTGAAGCTTTCTTT.

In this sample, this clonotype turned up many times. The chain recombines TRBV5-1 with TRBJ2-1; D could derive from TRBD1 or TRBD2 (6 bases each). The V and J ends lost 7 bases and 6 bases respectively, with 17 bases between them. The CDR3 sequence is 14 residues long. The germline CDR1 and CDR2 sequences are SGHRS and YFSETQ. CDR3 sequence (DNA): TGCGCCAGCTTGAGGGGGGCCGGTTCCAATGAGCAGTTCTTC. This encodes CASLRGAGSNEQFF.

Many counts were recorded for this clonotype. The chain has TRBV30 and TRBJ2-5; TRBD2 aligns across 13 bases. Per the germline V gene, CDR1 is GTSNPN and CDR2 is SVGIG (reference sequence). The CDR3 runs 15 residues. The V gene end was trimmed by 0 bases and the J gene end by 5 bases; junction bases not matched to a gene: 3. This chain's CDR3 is CAWSVKLAGGETQYF. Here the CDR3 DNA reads TGTGCCTGGAGTGTTAAACTAGCGGGAGGGGAGACCCAGTACTTC.

The CDR3 DNA is TGCGCCAGCAGCCCTTCGACAGGGGACTATAATTCACCCCTCCACTTT. It specifies CASSPSTGDYNSPLHF. V gene TRBV5-1 combines with J gene TRBJ1-6; 8 nucleotides match TRBD1. The germline V gene encodes CDR1 SGHRS and CDR2 YFSETQ. Trimming took 4 bases from V and 3 from J; bases not matched to a gene: 6. The CDR3 spans 16 residues.

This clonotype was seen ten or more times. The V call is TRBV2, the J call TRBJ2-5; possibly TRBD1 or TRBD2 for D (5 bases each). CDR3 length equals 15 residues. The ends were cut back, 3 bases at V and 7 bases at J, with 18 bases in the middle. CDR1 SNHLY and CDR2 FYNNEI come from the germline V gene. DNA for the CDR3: TGTGCCAGCAGTGACCCGAGGACTCCTCAGGGGACCCAGTACTTC. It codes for CASSDPRTPQGTQYF.

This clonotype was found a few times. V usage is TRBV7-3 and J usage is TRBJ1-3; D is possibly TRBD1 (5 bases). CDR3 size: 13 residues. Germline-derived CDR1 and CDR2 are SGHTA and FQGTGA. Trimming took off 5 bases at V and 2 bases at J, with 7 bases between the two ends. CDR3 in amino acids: CASSTGTGNTIYF. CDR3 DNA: TGTGCCAGCAGCACAGGAACTGGAAACACCATATATTTT.

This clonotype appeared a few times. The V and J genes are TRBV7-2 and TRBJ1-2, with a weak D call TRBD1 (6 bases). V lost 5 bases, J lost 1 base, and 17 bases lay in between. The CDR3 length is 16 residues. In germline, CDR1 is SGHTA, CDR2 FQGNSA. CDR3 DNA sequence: TGTGCCAGCAGCCCCCTCGGGGACACCCGTAACTATGGCTACACCTTC. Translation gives CASSPLGDTRNYGYTF.

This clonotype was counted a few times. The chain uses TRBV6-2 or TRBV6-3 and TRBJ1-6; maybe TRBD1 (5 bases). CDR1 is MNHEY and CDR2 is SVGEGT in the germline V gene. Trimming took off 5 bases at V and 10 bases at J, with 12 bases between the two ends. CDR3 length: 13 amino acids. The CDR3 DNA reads TGTGCCAGCAGTCGCGGGGGAGTCTCACCCCTCCACTTT. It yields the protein CASSRGGVSPLHF.

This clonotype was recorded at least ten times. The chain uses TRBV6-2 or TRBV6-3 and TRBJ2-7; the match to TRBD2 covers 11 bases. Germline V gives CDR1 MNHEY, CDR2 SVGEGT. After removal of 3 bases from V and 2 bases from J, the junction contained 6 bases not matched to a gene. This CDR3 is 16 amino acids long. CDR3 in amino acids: CASSYGASGGPYEQYF. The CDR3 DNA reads TGTGCCAGCAGTTATGGTGCTAGCGGGGGGCCCTACGAGCAGTACTTC.

CDR3 bases: TGCGCCAGCAGCGCACAGAATTCTAACACTGAAGCTTTCTTT. This gives the protein CASSAQNSNTEAFF. This chain links TRBV5-1 with TRBJ1-1; D is uncertain. Trimming removed 4 bases from V and 2 bases from J, with 12 bases in between. CDR3 size: 14 residues. Germline CDR1 is SGHRS and CDR2 is YFSETQ.

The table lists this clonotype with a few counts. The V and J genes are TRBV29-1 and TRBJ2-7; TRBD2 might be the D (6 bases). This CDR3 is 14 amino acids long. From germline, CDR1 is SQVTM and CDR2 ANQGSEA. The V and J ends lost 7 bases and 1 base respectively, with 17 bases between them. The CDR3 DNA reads TGCAGCGCAAAACCTCTCGCGGGGTCCTACGAGCAGTACTTC. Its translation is CSAKPLAGSYEQYF.

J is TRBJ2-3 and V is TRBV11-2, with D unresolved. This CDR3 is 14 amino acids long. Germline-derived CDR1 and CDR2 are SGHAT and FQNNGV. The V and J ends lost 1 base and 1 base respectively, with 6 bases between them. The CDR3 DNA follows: TGTGCCAGCAGCTTAGGCTTTGGCACAGATACGCAGTATTTT. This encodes CASSLGFGTDTQYF.

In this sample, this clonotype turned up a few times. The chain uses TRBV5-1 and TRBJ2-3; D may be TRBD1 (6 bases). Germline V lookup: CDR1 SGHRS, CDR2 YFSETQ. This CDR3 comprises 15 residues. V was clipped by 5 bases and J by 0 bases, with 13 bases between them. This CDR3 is CASRSSGQSTDTQYF. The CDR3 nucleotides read TGCGCCAGCAGGTCGAGCGGACAGAGCACAGATACGCAGTATTTT. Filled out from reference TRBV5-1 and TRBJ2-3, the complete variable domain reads KAGVTQTPRYLIKTRGQQVTLSCSPISGHRSVSWYQQTPGQGLQFLFEYFSETQRNKGNFPGRFSGRQFSNSRSEMNVSTLELGDSALYLCASRSSGQSTDTQYFGPGTRLTVL.

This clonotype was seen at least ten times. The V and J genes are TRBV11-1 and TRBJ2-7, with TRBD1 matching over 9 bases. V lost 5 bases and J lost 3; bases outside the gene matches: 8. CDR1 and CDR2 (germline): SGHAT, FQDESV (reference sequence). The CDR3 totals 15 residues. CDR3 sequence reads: CASSQWTGVRYEQYF. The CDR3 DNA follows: TGTGCCAGCAGCCAATGGACAGGGGTTCGCTACGAGCAGTACTTC.